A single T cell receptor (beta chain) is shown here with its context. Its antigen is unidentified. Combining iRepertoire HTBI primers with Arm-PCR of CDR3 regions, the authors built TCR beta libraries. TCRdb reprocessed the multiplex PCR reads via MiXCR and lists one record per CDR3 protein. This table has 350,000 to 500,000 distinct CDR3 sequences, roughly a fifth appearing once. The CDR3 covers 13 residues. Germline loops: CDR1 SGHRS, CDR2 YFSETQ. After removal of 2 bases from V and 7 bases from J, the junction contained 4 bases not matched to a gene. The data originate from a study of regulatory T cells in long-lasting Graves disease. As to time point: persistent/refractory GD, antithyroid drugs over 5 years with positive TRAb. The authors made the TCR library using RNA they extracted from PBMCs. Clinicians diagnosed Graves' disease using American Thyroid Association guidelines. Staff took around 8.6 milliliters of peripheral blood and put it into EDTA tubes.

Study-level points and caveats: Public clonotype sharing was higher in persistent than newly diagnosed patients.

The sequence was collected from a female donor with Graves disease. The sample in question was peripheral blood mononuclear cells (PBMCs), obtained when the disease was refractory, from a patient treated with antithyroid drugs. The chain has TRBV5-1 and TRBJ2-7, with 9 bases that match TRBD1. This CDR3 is CASSLGTGREQYF. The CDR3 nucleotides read TGCGCCAGCAGCTTAGGGACAGGGCGGGAGCAGTACTTC.